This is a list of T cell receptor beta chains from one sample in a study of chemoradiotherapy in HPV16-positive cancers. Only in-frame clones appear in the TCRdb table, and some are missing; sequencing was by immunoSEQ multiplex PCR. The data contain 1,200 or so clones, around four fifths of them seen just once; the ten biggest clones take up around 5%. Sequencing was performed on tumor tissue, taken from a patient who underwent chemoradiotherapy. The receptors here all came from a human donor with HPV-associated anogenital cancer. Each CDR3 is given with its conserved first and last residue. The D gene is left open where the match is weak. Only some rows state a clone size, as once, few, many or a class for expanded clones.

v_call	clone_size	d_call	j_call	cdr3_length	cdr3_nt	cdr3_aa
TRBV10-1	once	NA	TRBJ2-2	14	TGCGCCAGCAGTGCCCTCGGAAGATCCGGGGAGCTGTTTTTT	CASSALGRSGELFF
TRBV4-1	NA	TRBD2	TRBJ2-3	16	TGCGCCAGCAGCCCTCAACTAGCGGGGGGGCGAGATACGCAGTATTTT	CASSPQLAGGRDTQYF
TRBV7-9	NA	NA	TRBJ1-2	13	TGTGCCAGCAGCTTAGGGGGGGCCCATGGCTACACCTTC	CASSLGGAHGYTF
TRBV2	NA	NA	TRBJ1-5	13	TGTGCCAGCACCCCTGGGGATGGGCAGCCCCAGCATTTT	CASTPGDGQPQHF
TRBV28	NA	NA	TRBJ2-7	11	TGTGCCAGCAGTCCCAACTACGAGCAGTACTTC	CASSPNYEQYF
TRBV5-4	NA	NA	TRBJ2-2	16	TGTGCCAGCAGCTTGCGGCTAGTGAGCGCCACCGGGGAGCTGTTTTTT	CASSLRLVSATGELFF
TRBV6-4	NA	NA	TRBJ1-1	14	TGTGCCAGCAGTACCACCTACAGGGATACTGAAGCTTTCTTT	CASSTTYRDTEAFF
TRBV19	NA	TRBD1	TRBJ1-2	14	TGTGCCAGCACTTCCAGGGGGGACAGAGCACTAGGGACCTTC	CASTSRGDRALGTF
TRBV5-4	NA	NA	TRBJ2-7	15	TGTGCCAGCAGCTTGGACGGGACAACCTTATACGAGCAGTACTTC	CASSLDGTTLYEQYF
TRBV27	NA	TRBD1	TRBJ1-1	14	TGTGCCAGCAGTACAAACAGGGGTGGGACTGAAGCTTTCTTT	CASSTNRGGTEAFF
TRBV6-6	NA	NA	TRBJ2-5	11	TGTGCCAGCAGTTACGGGGAGACCCAGTACTTC	CASSYGETQYF
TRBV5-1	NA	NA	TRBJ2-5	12	TGCGCCACCAGAACTGGTTCGGAGACCCAGTACTTC	CATRTGSETQYF
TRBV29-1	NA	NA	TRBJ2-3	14	TGCAGCGTTGAAGATATGCGGCACACAGATACGCAGTATTTT	CSVEDMRHTDTQYF
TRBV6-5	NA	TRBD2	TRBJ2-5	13	TGTGCCAGCACGACTAGCGGGGGGGAGACCCAGTACTTC	CASTTSGGETQYF
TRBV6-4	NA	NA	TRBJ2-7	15	TGTGCCAGCAGTGAGGTAGCGGACCCCTCCTACGAGCAGTACTTC	CASSEVADPSYEQYF
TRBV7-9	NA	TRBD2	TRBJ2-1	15	TGTGCCAGCAGCTTAATTACTAGCGGGAACAATGAGCAGTTCTTC	CASSLITSGNNEQFF
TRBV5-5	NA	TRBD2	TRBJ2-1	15	TGTGCCAGCAGGAAGATGACGGGAGGGTACGCTGAGCAGTTCTTC	CASRKMTGGYAEQFF
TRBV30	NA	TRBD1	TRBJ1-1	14	TGTGCCTGGAGTGTAAAGGGGACAGGGCCTGAAGCTTTCTTT	CAWSVKGTGPEAFF
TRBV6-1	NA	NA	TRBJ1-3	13	TGTGCCAGCAGTGGTATCTCTGGAAACACCATATATTTT	CASSGISGNTIYF
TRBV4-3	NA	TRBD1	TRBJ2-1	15	TGCGCCAGCAGCCAATCGTGGACAGGGTCCAATGAGCAGTTCTTC	CASSQSWTGSNEQFF
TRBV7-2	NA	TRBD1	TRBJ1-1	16	TGTGCCAGCAGCTTAGGGGTCAGGGGGCGGAACACTGAAGCTTTCTTT	CASSLGVRGRNTEAFF
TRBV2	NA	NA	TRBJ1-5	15	TGTGCCAGCAGTGAAGCGCGGGGGGCCGGGCAGCCCCAGCATTTT	CASSEARGAGQPQHF
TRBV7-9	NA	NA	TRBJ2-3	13	TGTGCCGGGGGCGTTCCTAGCACAGATACGCAGTATTTT	CAGGVPSTDTQYF
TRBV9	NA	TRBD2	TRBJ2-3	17	TGTGCCAGCAGCCCCCGGGGTAGCGGGAGGAGCACAGATACGCAGTATTTT	CASSPRGSGRSTDTQYF
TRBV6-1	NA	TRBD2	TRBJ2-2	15	TGTGCCAGCAGTGAACTAGCGGGAGACACCGGGGAGCTGTTTTTT	CASSELAGDTGELFF
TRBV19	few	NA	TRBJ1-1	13	TGTGCCAGTAGCAGCGTTAGAGGGGCTGAAGCTTTCTTT	CASSSVRGAEAFF
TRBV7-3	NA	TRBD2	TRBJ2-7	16	TGTGCCAGCAGCCCTAAGGGTACTAGCGGGAGATACGAGCAGTACTTC	CASSPKGTSGRYEQYF
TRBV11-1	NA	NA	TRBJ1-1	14	TGTGCCAGCAGCTTAGCTACAGGGTTTGGTGAAGCTTTCTTT	CASSLATGFGEAFF
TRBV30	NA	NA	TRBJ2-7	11	TGTGCCTGGGCAAGGGAATACGAGCAGTACTTC	CAWAREYEQYF
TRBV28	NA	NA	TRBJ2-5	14	TGTGCCAGCAGGGACGCGTTAACTTCGGAGACCCAGTACTTC	CASRDALTSETQYF
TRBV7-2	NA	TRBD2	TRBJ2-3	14	TGTGCCAGCAGCCCCGGACTAGCAACAGATACGCAGTATTTT	CASSPGLATDTQYF
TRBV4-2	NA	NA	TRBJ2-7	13	TGTGCCAGCAGCCCTCGCGAAGGCTACGAGCAGTACTTC	CASSPREGYEQYF
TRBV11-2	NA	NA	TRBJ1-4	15	TGTGCCAGCAGGCAAACAGGCGGAGCTAATGAAAAACTGTTTTTT	CASRQTGGANEKLFF
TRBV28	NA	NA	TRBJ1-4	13	TGTGCCAGCAGGGCCTCAACTAATGAAAAACTGTTTTTT	CASRASTNEKLFF
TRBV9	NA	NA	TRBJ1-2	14	TGTGCCAGCAGCGTAGGTGGGGGCGACTATGGCTACACCTTC	CASSVGGGDYGYTF
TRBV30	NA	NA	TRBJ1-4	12	TGTGCCTGGAGTGTACAACCTGAAAAACTGTTTTTT	CAWSVQPEKLFF
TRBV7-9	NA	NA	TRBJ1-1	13	TGTGCCAGCAGCCCCATCATGAACACTGAAGCTTTCTTT	CASSPIMNTEAFF
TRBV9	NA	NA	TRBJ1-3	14	TGTGCCAGCAGCGTAGTAGGCTCTGGAAACACCATATATTTT	CASSVVGSGNTIYF
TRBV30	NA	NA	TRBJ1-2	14	TGTGCCTGGAGTTGGGGCCCGAGGGTCGGTGGCTACACCTTC	CAWSWGPRVGGYTF
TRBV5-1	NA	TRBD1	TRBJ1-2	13	TGCGCCAGCAGCTTAGCGACAGGGGATGGCTACACCTTC	CASSLATGDGYTF
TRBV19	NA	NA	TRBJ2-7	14	TGTGCCAGTAACGATCGAGGTCCGCCCTACGAGCAGTACTTC	CASNDRGPPYEQYF
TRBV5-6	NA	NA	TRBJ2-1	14	TGTGCCAGCAGCTTCCCCAGCGGCGGGAATGAGCAGTTCTTC	CASSFPSGGNEQFF
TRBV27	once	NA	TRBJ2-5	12	TGTGCCAGCAGTTTGGCCGGGGAGACCCAGTACTTC	CASSLAGETQYF
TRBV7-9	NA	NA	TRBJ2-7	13	TGTGCCAGCAGCTTAGCAGGGGTCTACGAGCAGTACTTC	CASSLAGVYEQYF
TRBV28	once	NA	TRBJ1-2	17	TGTGCCAGCAGACTCCCGGGTAAGGGCGCAGACAACTATGGCTACACCTTC	CASRLPGKGADNYGYTF
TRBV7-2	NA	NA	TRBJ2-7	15	TGTGCCAGCAGCTTAGAGCCGAGGAGGCAGTTCGAGCAGTACTTC	CASSLEPRRQFEQYF
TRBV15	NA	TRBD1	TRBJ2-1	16	TGTGCCACCAGCAAAAAAGGGACAGTTTCCTACAATGAGCAGTTCTTC	CATSKKGTVSYNEQFF
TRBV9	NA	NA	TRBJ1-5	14	TGTGCCAGCGGGAAGGGGTCAAGCAATCAGCCCCAGCATTTT	CASGKGSSNQPQHF
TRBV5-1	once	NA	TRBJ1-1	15	TGCGCCAGCAGCTTAGTGTCGGTGGCTGACACTGAAGCTTTCTTT	CASSLVSVADTEAFF
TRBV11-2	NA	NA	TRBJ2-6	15	TGTGCCAGCAGCCTCGAGGGGTCTGGGGCCAACGTCCTGACTTTC	CASSLEGSGANVLTF